The 3 T cell receptor beta chains presented below share a single source sample, sequenced in a study of PD-1 blockade in classical Hodgkin lymphoma. TCRdb's copy holds only in-frame clones and misses some; the assay was immunoSEQ multiplex PCR. The data contain 50,000 to 65,000 clones, 70% to 90% of them singletons. This sample's time point: cycle 4 day 1 (C4D1), after more than five weeks of nivolumab. Every patient relapsed after autologous stem cell transplantation, and brentuximab vedotin exposure varied. Sequencing used peripheral blood mononuclear cells (PBMCs), obtained before the fourth cycle of nivolumab. The receptors stem from a human donor with classical Hodgkin lymphoma.

CDR3 in amino acids: CASSPTRGGSGSTDTQYF. CDR3 in DNA: TGTGCCAGCAGCCCCACGAGGGGAGGGAGCGGGAGCACAGATACGCAGTATTTT. The chain carries TRBV9 and TRBJ2-3, with 7 bases lining up with TRBD2. The V and J ends lost 4 bases and 0 bases, in that order; junction bases with no gene match: 14. This CDR3 has 18 residues. Germline V gene sequence: CDR1 SGDLS, CDR2 YYNGEE.

A few counts support this clone. The chain has TRBV5-5 and TRBJ1-5, with D tentatively TRBD1 (6 bases). V was trimmed by 2 bases and J by 0 bases, leaving 9 bases between them. This CDR3 region has 15 residues. Per germline, CDR1 SGHKS and CDR2 YYEKEE (reference sequence). DNA of the CDR3: TGTGCCAGCAGCTTAGGACAGTATAGCAATCAGCCCCAGCATTTT. The encoded protein is CASSLGQYSNQPQHF. Looking up the rest from reference TRBV5-5 and TRBJ1-5 gives the full variable domain: DAGVTQSPTHLIKTRGQQVTLRCSPISGHKSVSWYQQVLGQGPQFIFQYYEKEERGRGNFPDRFSARQFPNYSSELNVNALLLGDSALYLCASSLGQYSNQPQHFGDGTRLSIL.

The chain carries TRBV7-9 and TRBJ2-3, with D perhaps assigned TRBD1 or TRBD2 (5 bases each). The V gene lost 7 bases and the J gene lost 3 bases, with 14 bases spanning the gap. Germline CDR1 reads SEHNR; CDR2 reads FQNEAQ (reference sequence). CDR3 length: 14 residues. CDR3 coding DNA: TGTGCCAGCACCACCGGGACGGCAACAGATACGCAGTATTTT. This sequence encodes CASTTGTATDTQYF. Variable domain in full (rest from reference TRBV7-9 and TRBJ2-3): DTGVSQNPRHKITKRGQNVTFRCDPISEHNRLYWYRQTLGQGPEFLTYFQNEAQLEKSRLLSDRFSAERPKGSFSTLEIQRTEQGDSAMYLCASTTGTATDTQYFGPGTRLTVL.